Presented here are 12 T cell receptor beta chains from one specimen sequenced in a study of cytotoxic CD8 clonotypes in ibrutinib-treated CLL. Sequencing used immunoSEQ multiplex PCR; TCRdb keeps in-frame clones, though not all of them. This sample has some 76,000 clones, with roughly 85% found just once. This sample comprised PBMCs, obtained after 24 months of ibrutinib treatment. The receptors originated from a human donor with chronic lymphocytic leukemia.

The rearrangement links TRBV7-9 to TRBJ1-1, with D unresolved. CDR3 length: 15 amino acids. The germline V gene has CDR1 SEHNR and CDR2 FQNEAQ (reference sequence). V shed 2 bases and J shed 5 bases, with 15 bases lying between them. The CDR3 DNA follows: TGTGCCAGCAGCTTAAGTGGCGGGAGGGAAACTGAAGCTTTCTTT. This codes for CASSLSGGRETEAFF.

As DNA, the CDR3 is TGTGCCAGCAGCTTGGGCCGGAGGGTGAACACTGAAGCTTTCTTT. Amino acid sequence: CASSLGRRVNTEAFF. This chain joins TRBV5-4 and TRBJ1-1, with D unclear. V was clipped by 0 bases and J by 0 bases, with 9 bases between them. Germline loops: CDR1 SGHNT, CDR2 YYREEE (reference sequence). The CDR3 spans 15 residues.

The chain uses TRBV2 and TRBJ2-5, with 13 positions matching TRBD2. Germline CDR1 reads SNHLY; CDR2 reads FYNNEI. Losses at the gene ends were 9 bases for V and 5 bases for J; bases not matched to a gene: 3. The CDR3 runs to 13 residues. CDR3 in amino acids: CARTTSGGETQYF. CDR3 nucleotides: TGTGCCAGAACGACTAGCGGGGGGGAGACCCAGTACTTC.

The chain employs TRBV30 and TRBJ1-1; perhaps TRBD1 as D (5 bases). V was trimmed by 0 bases and J by 0 bases, leaving 20 bases between them. CDR3 length: 18 residues. Germline V gene lookup returns CDR1 GTSNPN and CDR2 SVGIG (reference sequence). The chain's CDR3 is CAWSVLKWADRLNTEAFF. Here the CDR3 DNA reads TGTGCCTGGAGTGTACTAAAGTGGGCTGACAGATTGAACACTGAAGCTTTCTTT.

The CDR3 DNA sequence: TGTGCCACCAGGAGGGGTGCGGCTCAGCCCCAGCATTTT. Its translation: CATRRGAAQPQHF. The rearrangement links TRBV27 to TRBJ1-5; tentatively, D is TRBD1 (5 bases). CDR1 is MNHEY and CDR2 is SMNVEV in the germline V gene (reference sequence). The CDR3 extends over 13 amino acids. Trimming took 10 bases from V and 6 from J, leaving 16 bases between them.

J is TRBJ1-5 and V is TRBV28; tentatively, D is TRBD1 (6 bases). V was cut by 4 bases and J by 7 bases, with 17 bases left in between. This CDR3 is 15 amino acids long. Germline lookup yields CDR1 MDHEN and CDR2 SYDVKM. CDR3 amino acids: CASSSYGRGVQPQHF. In DNA form, the CDR3 reads TGTGCCAGCAGTTCCTACGGGAGGGGGGTCCAGCCCCAGCATTTT.

The J gene is TRBJ1-1, the V gene TRBV15; D is ambiguous. Per germline, CDR1 LNHNV and CDR2 YYDKDF (reference sequence). CDR3 length: 14 amino acids. The V gene lost 0 bases and the J gene lost 8 bases, with 13 bases spanning the gap. CDR3 protein: CATSRDKGRQEAFF. For the CDR3, the DNA is TGTGCCACCAGCAGAGATAAAGGGCGGCAGGAAGCTTTCTTT.

The genes are TRBV6-6 and TRBJ1-2; maybe TRBD1 (5 bases). V was clipped by 2 bases and J by 8 bases, with 15 bases between them. The CDR3 contains 14 residues. Germline V lookup: CDR1 MNHNY, CDR2 SVGAGI (reference sequence). CDR3 amino acids: CASSYGAGGLGYTF. The CDR3 DNA sequence: TGTGCCAGCAGTTACGGAGCCGGGGGGTTAGGCTACACCTTC.

This CDR3 reads CASSFAAGARNEQYF. The CDR3 DNA sequence: TGCGCCAGCAGCTTCGCAGCGGGAGCAAGGAACGAGCAGTACTTC. This chain connects TRBV5-1 to TRBJ2-7, with TRBD2 matching over 8 bases. After removal of 2 bases from V and 5 bases from J, the junction contained 9 bases not matched to a gene. Germline V CDR1 and CDR2: SGHRS, YFSETQ. The CDR3 consists of 15 residues.

The chain uses TRBV7-9 and TRBJ2-3; 7 bases agree with TRBD1. Trimming removed 5 bases from V and 2 bases from J; junction bases left unmatched: 7. Germline assignment: CDR1 SEHNR and CDR2 FQNEAQ (reference sequence). The CDR3 extends over 15 amino acids. CDR3 region: CASSAEGTATDTQYF. The CDR3 DNA sequence: TGTGCCAGCAGCGCCGAAGGGACAGCCACAGATACGCAGTATTTT.

This chain joins TRBV20-1 and TRBJ2-5; the match to TRBD2 covers 7 bases. The CDR3 loop spans 11 amino acids. The germline gives CDR1 DFQATT, CDR2 SNEGSKA (reference sequence). J lost 12 bases, V lost 2 bases, and 6 bases had no gene match. The CDR3 region is CSARLGGTKYF. The CDR3 region has the DNA TGCAGTGCTAGATTGGGAGGGACTAAGTACTTC.

This sequence joins TRBV10-3 and TRBJ2-5, with 8 bases matching TRBD2. In germline, CDR1 is ENHRY, CDR2 SYGVKD. V was clipped by 4 bases and J by 10 bases; unmatched bases: 8. The CDR3 has 13 residues. DNA for the CDR3: TGTGCCATCAGTGTCAACGGGGGGGTGGGCCAGTACTTC. This gives the protein CAISVNGGVGQYF.